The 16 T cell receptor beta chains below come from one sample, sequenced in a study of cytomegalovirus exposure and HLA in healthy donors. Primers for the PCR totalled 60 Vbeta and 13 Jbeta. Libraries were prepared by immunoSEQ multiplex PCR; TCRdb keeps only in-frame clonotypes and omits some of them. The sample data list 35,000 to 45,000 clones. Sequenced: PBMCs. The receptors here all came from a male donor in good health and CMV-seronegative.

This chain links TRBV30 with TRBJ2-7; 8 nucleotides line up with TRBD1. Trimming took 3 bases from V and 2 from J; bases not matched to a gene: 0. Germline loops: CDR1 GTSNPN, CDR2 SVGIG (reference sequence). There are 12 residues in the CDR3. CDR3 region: CAWRGQAYEQYF. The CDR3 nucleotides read TGTGCCTGGAGGGGACAGGCCTACGAGCAGTACTTC.

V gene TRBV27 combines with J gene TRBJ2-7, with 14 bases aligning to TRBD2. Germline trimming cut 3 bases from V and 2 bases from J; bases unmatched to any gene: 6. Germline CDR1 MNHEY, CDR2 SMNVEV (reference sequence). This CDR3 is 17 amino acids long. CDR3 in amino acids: CASSFGTSGSQTYEQYF. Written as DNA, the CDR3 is TGTGCCAGCAGTTTCGGGACTAGCGGGAGCCAAACCTACGAGCAGTACTTC.

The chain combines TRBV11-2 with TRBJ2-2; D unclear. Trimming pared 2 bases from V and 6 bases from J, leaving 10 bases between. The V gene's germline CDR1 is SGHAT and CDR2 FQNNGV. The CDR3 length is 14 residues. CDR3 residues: CASSLWAGPGELFF. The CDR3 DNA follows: TGTGCCAGCAGCTTATGGGCCGGCCCCGGGGAGCTGTTTTTT.

The CDR3 nucleotides are TGTGCCAGCAGCCGCAGGGGGCTGAGGAATGAAAAACTGTTTTTT. It codes for CASSRRGLRNEKLFF. This sequence joins TRBV25-1 and TRBJ1-4; TRBD1 matches at 8 bases. The CDR3 contains 15 residues. The V segment lost 6 bases and the J segment 5 bases; nucleotides outside the gene matches: 8. Looked up from germline, CDR1 is MGHDK and CDR2 is SYGVNS.

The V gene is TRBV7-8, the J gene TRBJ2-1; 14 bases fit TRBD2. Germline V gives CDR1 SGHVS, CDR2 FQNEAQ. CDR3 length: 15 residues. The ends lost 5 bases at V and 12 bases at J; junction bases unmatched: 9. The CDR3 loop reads CASSQEGLAGEVQFF. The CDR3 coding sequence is TGTGCCAGCAGCCAAGAGGGACTAGCGGGAGAGGTGCAGTTCTTC.

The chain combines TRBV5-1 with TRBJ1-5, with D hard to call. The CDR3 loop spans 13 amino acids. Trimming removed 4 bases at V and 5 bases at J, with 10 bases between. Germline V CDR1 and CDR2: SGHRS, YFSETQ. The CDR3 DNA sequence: TGCGCCAGCAGCAGTCATCCGGATCAGCCCCAGCATTTT. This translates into CASSSHPDQPQHF.

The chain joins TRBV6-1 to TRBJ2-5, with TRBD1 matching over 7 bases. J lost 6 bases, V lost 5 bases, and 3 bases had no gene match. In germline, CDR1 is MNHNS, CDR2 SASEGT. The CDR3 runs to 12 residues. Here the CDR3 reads CASSSGGQTQYF. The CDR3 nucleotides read TGTGCCAGCAGTTCAGGGGGACAGACCCAGTACTTC.

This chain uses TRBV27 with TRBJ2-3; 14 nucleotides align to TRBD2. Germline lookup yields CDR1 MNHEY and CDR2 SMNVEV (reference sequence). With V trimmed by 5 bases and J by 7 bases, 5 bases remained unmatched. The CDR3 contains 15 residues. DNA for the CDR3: TGTGCCAGCAGTCAGACTAGCGGGAGGGCAAATACGCAGTATTTT. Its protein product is CASSQTSGRANTQYF.

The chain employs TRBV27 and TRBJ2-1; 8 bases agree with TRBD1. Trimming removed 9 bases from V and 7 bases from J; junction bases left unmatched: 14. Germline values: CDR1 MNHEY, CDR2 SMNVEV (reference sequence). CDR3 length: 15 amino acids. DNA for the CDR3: TGTGCCAGTACCCCGGGGGCAGGGGGCTTTAATGAGCAGTTCTTC. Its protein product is CASTPGAGGFNEQFF.

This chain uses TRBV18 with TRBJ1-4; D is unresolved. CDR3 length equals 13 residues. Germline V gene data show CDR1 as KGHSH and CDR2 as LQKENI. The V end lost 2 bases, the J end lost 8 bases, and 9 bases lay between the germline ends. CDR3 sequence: CASSPRREEKLFF. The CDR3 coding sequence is TGTGCCAGCTCACCAAGGAGGGAAGAAAAACTGTTTTTT.

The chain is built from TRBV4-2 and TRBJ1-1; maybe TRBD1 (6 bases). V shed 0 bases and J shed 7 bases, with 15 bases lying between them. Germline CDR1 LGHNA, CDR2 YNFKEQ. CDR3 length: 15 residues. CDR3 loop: CASSQDGGGAGEAFF. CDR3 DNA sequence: TGTGCCAGCAGCCAAGACGGAGGGGGGGCTGGTGAAGCTTTCTTT.

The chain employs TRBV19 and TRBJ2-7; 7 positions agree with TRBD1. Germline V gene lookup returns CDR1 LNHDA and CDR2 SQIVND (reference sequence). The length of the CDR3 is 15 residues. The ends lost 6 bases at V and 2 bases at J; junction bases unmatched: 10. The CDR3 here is CASSTYAGGAYEQYF. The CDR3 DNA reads TGTGCCAGTAGCACCTACGCAGGGGGAGCCTACGAGCAGTACTTC.

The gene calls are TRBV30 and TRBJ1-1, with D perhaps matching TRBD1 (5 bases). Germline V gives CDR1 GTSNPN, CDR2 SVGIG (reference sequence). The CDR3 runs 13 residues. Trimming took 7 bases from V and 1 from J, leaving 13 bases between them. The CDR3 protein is CAYKGRRNTEAFF. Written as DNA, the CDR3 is TGTGCCTATAAGGGGCGGAGGAACACTGAAGCTTTCTTT.

The CDR3 region has the DNA TGTGCCTGGAGTGCGTGGACAGGGGGCTACGAGCAGTACTTC. Translation gives CAWSAWTGGYEQYF. The chain recombines TRBV30 with TRBJ2-7; TRBD1 matches 10 bases. Trimming removed 1 base from V and 3 bases from J; junction bases left unmatched: 3. Germline CDR1 GTSNPN, CDR2 SVGIG (reference sequence). CDR3 length equals 14 residues.

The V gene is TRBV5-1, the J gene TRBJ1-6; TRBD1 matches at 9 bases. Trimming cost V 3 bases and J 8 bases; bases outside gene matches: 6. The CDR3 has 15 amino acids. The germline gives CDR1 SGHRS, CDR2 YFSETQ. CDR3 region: CASSYSQGADSPLHF. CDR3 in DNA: TGCGCCAGCAGCTATTCACAGGGGGCTGATTCACCCCTCCACTTT.

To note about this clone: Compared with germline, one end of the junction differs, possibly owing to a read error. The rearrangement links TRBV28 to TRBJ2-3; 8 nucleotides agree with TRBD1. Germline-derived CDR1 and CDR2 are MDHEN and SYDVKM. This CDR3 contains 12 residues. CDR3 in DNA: TGCGCCAGCAACGCAGGGGGCGATACGCAGTATTTT. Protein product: CASNAGGDTQYF.